This T cell receptor beta chain is drawn from a study of blood T cell repertoires in COVID-19. Study as a whole: Samples of COVID-19 (acute and convalescent) were obtained from the United States, Italy and Spain. Nucleic acid was either cDNA or gDNA, and it came from T cells, B-cell-depleted T cells, or PBMCs.

Per the study methods: Amplification of reference gene primers provided the estimated nucleated cell counts. The assay was immunoSEQ multiplex PCR, and TCRdb's table has in-frame clones only and misses some. V, J and clone size are those of that table, while D and trimming were read from the DNA. The table lists 55,000 to 75,000 clones, 80% to 90% of them singletons. This CDR3 is built from 16 residues. V dropped 4 bases and J dropped 1 base, with 14 bases sitting between them. CDR1 and CDR2 from the germline V gene are SNHLY and FYNNEI. The source of this sequence is a man aged 50 to 60 with active COVID-19. The rearrangement links TRBV2 to TRBJ1-3, with D unclear. Sample: peripheral blood. The CDR3 coding sequence is TGTGCCAGCAGTGGAGGGCCCTCCCAATCTGGAAACACCATATATTTT. This encodes CASSGGPSQSGNTIYF.